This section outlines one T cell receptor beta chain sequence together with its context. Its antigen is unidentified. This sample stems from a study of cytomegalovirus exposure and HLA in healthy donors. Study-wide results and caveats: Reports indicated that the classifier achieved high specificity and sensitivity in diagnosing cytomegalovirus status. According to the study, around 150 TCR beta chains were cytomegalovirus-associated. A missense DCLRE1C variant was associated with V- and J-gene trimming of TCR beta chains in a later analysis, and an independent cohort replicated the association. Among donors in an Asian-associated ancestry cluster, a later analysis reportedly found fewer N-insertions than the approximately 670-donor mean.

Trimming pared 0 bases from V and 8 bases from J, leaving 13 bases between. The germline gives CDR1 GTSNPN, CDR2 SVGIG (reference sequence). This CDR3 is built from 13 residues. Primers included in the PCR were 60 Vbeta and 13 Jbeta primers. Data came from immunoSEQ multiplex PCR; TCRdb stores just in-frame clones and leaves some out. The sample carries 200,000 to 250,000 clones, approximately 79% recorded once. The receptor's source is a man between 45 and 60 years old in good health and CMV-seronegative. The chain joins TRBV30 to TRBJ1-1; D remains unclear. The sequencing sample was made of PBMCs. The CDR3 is CAWSVGRAIEAFF. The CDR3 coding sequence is TGTGCCTGGAGTGTAGGGAGAGCCATCGAAGCTTTCTTT.